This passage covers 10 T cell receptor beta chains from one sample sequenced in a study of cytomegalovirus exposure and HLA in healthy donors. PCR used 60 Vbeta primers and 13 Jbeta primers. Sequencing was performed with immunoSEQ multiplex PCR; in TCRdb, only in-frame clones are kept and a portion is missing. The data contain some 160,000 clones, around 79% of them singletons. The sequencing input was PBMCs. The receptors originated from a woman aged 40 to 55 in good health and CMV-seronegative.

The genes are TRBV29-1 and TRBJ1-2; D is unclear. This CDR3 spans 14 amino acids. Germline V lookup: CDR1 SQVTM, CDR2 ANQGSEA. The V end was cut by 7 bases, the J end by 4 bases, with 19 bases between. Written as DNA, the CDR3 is TGCAGCGGTGGCGGTCAATCCGCCACCTATGGCTACACCTTC. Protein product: CSGGGQSATYGYTF.

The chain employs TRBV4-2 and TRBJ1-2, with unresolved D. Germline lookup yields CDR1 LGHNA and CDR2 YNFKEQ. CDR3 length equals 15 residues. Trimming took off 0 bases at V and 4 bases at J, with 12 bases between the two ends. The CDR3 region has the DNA TGTGCCAGCAGCCAAGATCTTGGGGAGAGCTATGGCTACACCTTC. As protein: CASSQDLGESYGYTF.

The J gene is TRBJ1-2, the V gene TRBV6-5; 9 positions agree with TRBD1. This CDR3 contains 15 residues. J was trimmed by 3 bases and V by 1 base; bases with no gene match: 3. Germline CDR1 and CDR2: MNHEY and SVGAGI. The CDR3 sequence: CASSYWRQGDYGYTF. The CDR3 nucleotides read TGTGCCAGCAGTTACTGGAGACAGGGGGACTATGGCTACACCTTC.

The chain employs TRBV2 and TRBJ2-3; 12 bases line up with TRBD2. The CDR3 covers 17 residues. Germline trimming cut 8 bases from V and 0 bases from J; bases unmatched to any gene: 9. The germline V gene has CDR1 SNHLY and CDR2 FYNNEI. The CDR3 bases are TGTGCCAGCCTCCTAGCGGGGGGGCTGGGGAGCACAGATACGCAGTATTTT. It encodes CASLLAGGLGSTDTQYF.

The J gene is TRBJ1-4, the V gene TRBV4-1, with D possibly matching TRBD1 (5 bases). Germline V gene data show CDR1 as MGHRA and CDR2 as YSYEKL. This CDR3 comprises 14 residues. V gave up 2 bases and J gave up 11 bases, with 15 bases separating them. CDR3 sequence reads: CASSQLREVGKLFF. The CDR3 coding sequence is TGCGCCAGCAGCCAACTCAGGGAGGTCGGTAAACTGTTTTTT.

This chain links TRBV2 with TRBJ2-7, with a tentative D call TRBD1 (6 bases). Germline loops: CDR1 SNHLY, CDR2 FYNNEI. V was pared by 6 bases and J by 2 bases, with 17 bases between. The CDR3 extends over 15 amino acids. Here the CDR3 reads CASRKTGLQTYEQYF. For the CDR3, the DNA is TGTGCCAGCAGGAAAACAGGGCTCCAGACCTACGAGCAGTACTTC.

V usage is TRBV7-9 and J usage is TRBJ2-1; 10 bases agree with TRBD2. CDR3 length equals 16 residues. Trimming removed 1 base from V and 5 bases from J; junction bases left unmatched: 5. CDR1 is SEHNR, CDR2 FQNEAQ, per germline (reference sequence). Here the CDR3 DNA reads TGTGCCAGCAGCTTAGGGGCTAGCGGGAGTCACAATGAGCAGTTCTTC. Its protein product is CASSLGASGSHNEQFF.

Here the CDR3 reads CASSSPSGGGIDTQYF. The CDR3 DNA follows: TGTGCCAGTAGTTCCCCTTCTGGGGGAGGCATAGATACGCAGTATTTT. This chain joins TRBV19 and TRBJ2-3, with D possibly being TRBD2 (6 bases). This CDR3 region has 16 residues. Germline loops: CDR1 LNHDA, CDR2 SQIVND (reference sequence). The V and J ends lost 5 bases and 5 bases respectively, with 20 bases between them. Based on the CDR3 plus reference TRBV19 and TRBJ2-3, the full variable domain is DGGITQSPKYLFRKEGQNVTLSCEQNLNHDAMYWYRQDPGQGLRLIYYSQIVNDFQKGDIAEGYSVSREKKESFPLTVTSAQKNPTAFYLCASSSPSGGGIDTQYFGPGTRLTVL.

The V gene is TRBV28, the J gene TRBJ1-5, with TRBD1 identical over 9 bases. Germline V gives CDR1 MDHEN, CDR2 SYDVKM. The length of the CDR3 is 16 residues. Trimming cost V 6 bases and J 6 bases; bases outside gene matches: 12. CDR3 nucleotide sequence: TGTGCCAGCAGATTAGGGACAGGGTCCTCCCTTCAGCCCCAGCATTTT. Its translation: CASRLGTGSSLQPQHF.

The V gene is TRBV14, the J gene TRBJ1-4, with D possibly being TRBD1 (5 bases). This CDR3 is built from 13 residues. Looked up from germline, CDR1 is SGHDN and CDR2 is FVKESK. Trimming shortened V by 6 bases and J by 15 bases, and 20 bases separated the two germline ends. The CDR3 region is CASRRLGARVVFF. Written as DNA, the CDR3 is TGTGCCAGCAGAAGGTTGGGTGCCAGGGTGGTGTTTTTT.